A selection of T cell receptor beta chains follows, all from one sample in a study of blood T cell repertoires in COVID-19. The table came from immunoSEQ multiplex PCR; TCRdb's copy has only in-frame clones and leaves some out. The repertoire holds about 110,000 clones, approximately 88% seen once, with 6.8% in the top ten. Sequencing used peripheral blood. These receptors were collected from a man aged 50 to 60 with active or convalescent COVID-19. Both conserved end residues are part of each CDR3. Each record gives: V gene, clone size, D gene, J gene, CDR3 DNA, CDR3 protein. A D gene is named only where the DNA matches it firmly. Where a row states a size, it is once, few, many or the class of an expanded clone; other rows omit it.

>TRBV9|once|.|TRBJ2-1
TGTGCCAGCAGCGTAGCAACCAGCTCCTACAATGAGCAGTTCTTC
CASSVATSSYNEQFF
>TRBV28|.|.|TRBJ1-1
TGTGCCAGCAGTTTGGGGGGTTTGAACACTGAAGCTTTCTTT
CASSLGGLNTEAFF
>TRBV28|.|.|TRBJ2-1
TGTGCCAGCAGTCCCCTAGGAGGTGAGCAGTTCTTC
CASSPLGGEQFF
>TRBV2|.|TRBD1|TRBJ2-5
TGTGCCAGCAGTCTAGCGGACAGGGGAGGGACCCAGTACTTC
CASSLADRGGTQYF
>TRBV19|few|.|TRBJ1-1
TGTGCCAGTAGTCGACTCAACACTGAAGCTTTCTTT
CASSRLNTEAFF
>TRBV6-1|few|.|TRBJ1-3
TGTGCCAGCAGTGAGATGACTACCTCTGGAAACACCATATATTTT
CASSEMTTSGNTIYF
>TRBV30|.|.|TRBJ2-7
TGTGCCTGGAGTGTACAGAAGTGGAACGGTAAAGGTAGGCTCTCCTACGAGCAGTACTTC
CAWSVQKWNGKGRLSYEQYF
>TRBV5-1|.|TRBD1|TRBJ1-1
TGCGCCAGCAGCTTGGGTCCGGGACAGGGTTCTGAAGCTTTCTTT
CASSLGPGQGSEAFF
>TRBV19|.|.|TRBJ2-4
TGTGCCAGTAGTATAGTAGCTAGCTCGGGCATTCAGTACTTC
CASSIVASSGIQYF
>TRBV18|.|TRBD2|TRBJ2-2
TGTGCCAGCTCACATACTAGCGGGAGAGGCACCGGGGAGCTGTTTTTT
CASSHTSGRGTGELFF
>TRBV3-1/TRBV3-2|.|TRBD2|TRBJ2-7
TGTGCCAGCAGCCCCAGGACTAGCGGGATCTACGAGCAGTACTTC
CASSPRTSGIYEQYF
>TRBV19|.|.|TRBJ2-1
TGTGCCAGTAGTACTCTAGTTCCCCCTGAGCAGTTCTTC
CASSTLVPPEQFF
>TRBV9|.|.|TRBJ2-5
TGTGCCAGCAGTGCTGGACTGCTACAAGAGACCCAGTACTTC
CASSAGLLQETQYF
>TRBV11-2|.|TRBD1|TRBJ2-7
TGTGCCAGCAGCTTAGATCGGACAGGGGACGAGCAGTACTTC
CASSLDRTGDEQYF
>TRBV6-5|.|.|TRBJ2-7
TGTGCCAGCAGTTATGCATACTTCTCCCTGGAGCAGTACTTC
CASSYAYFSLEQYF
>TRBV11-3|.|.|TRBJ2-7
TGTGCCAGCAGCCCCCCCTGGGAGATCCCGAACTACGAGCAGTACTTC
CASSPPWEIPNYEQYF
>TRBV7-9|once|.|TRBJ2-7
TGTGCCAGCAGCGACTTTAGGGGCCGGGACTTATCCTACGAGCAGTACTTC
CASSDFRGRDLSYEQYF
>TRBV7-2|.|TRBD2|TRBJ2-3
TGTGCCAGCAGCTTAACTAGCGGGAGGTGGGATACGCAGTATTTT
CASSLTSGRWDTQYF
>TRBV9|.|TRBD2|TRBJ2-3
TGTGCCAGCACCGCAGAGATAAGCGGGAGCGTCGGCACAGATACGCAGTATTTT
CASTAEISGSVGTDTQYF
>TRBV5-4|.|.|TRBJ2-1
TGTGCCAGCAGCTTCGGAGGCAACTCCTACAATGAGCAGTTCTTC
CASSFGGNSYNEQFF
>TRBV9|.|.|TRBJ1-2
TGTGCCAGCAGCGTAACGGCTGGGGCAGTCAAACTTAACTATGGCTACACCTTC
CASSVTAGAVKLNYGYTF
>TRBV10-2|.|.|TRBJ2-3
TGCGCCAGCAGTGATTTTAGTTTAGATACGCAGTATTTT
CASSDFSLDTQYF
>TRBV27|many|.|TRBJ2-5
TGTGCCAGCAGTCCCAGGACAGTCCAAGAGACCCAGTACTTC
CASSPRTVQETQYF
>TRBV6-5|.|TRBD2|TRBJ2-7
TGTGCCAGCAGCGCAACTAGCGGGAGGGCCGGCGAGCAGTACTTC
CASSATSGRAGEQYF